The 12 T cell receptor beta chains presented below share a single source sample, sequenced in a study of breast tumors, draining lymph nodes, adjacent tissues. One entry per CDR3 protein results from TCRdb running MiXCR on the multiplex PCR reads. The table has 290,000 or so distinct CDR3 sequences, about 33% seen once. The lymph nodes were axillary draining lymph nodes from breast cancer patients. The sequencing input was axillary lymph node tissue. These receptors came from a female donor with breast cancer. Some clones in this sample may be carry-over from other donors' samples.

A few counts support this clonotype. The CDR3 does not close with the conserved phenylalanine or tryptophan, likely indicating a read error. The gene calls are TRBV14 and TRBJ2-1; the D gene is possibly TRBD2 (6 bases). The CDR3 loop spans 13 amino acids. V lost 1 base to trimming and J lost 13 bases, with 14 bases between them. Germline V lookup: CDR1 SGHDN, CDR2 FVKESK. In DNA form, the CDR3 reads TGTGCCAGCAGCCAAGTCTCTACTAGCCACCAGTTCTCC. It is translated as CASSQVSTSHQFS.

With respect to this clonotype: At one end, the junction sequence differs from germline, possibly due to a read error. The chain employs TRBV10-3 and TRBJ1-4; the D is unclear. Germline V CDR1 and CDR2: ENHRY, SYGVKD. The CDR3 loop spans 13 amino acids. CDR3 loop: CATMQTADGELLF. Written as DNA, the CDR3 is TGTGCCACCATGCAGACGGCGGACGGGGAACTGCTTTTT.

This clonotype appeared many times. This chain links TRBV5-1 with TRBJ2-2; TRBD1 aligns across 11 bases. There are 15 residues in the CDR3. The ends lost 5 bases at V and 5 bases at J; junction bases unmatched: 5. Germline V lookup: CDR1 SGHRS, CDR2 YFSETQ. The DNA of the CDR3 is TGCGCCAGCAGATTAGGACAGGGGGCTACCGGGGAGCTGTTTTTT. Protein: CASRLGQGATGELFF.

The table lists this clonotype with a few counts. This may come from a read error, since a much larger clone is one base off. The rearrangement uses TRBV9 and TRBJ2-7; D gene unclear. CDR3 length equals 14 residues. Germline CDR1 and CDR2: SGDLS and YYNGEE. CDR3 in amino acids: CASSLSPTSYEQSF. CDR3 sequence (DNA): TGTGCCAGCAGCCTTTCGCCGACCTCCTACGAGCAGTCCTTC.

With regard to this clonotype: A read error may account for a junction end that differs from germline. The CDR3 region has the DNA TGTGCCAGCAGCCGCGACAGAACGGGAGGAGTCTACGAGCAGTGCTTC. This encodes CASSRDRTGGVYEQCF. The rearrangement uses TRBV7-9 and TRBJ2-7; TRBD2 agrees at 7 bases. Germline assignment: CDR1 SEHNR and CDR2 FQNEAQ (reference sequence). This CDR3 is 16 amino acids long.

This chain links TRBV20-1 with TRBJ2-5; D possibly corresponds to TRBD1 (6 bases). CDR3 length equals 15 residues. V was cut by 1 base and J by 5 bases, with 17 bases left in between. CDR1 is DFQATT and CDR2 is SNEGSKA in the germline V gene (reference sequence). This CDR3 reads CSARGEQGGGETQYF. CDR3 DNA: TGCAGTGCTAGAGGAGAACAGGGTGGCGGGGAGACCCAGTACTTC.

This clonotype was observed many times. V is TRBV5-4 and J is TRBJ2-2; TRBD2 is a possible D gene (5 bases). In germline, CDR1 is SGHNT, CDR2 YYREEE (reference sequence). Trimming removed 3 bases from V and 6 bases from J, with 9 bases in between. The CDR3 sequence is 13 residues long. The CDR3 DNA reads TGTGCCAGCAGCTCCCCGCGGGCCGGGGAGCTGTTTTTT. It yields the protein CASSSPRAGELFF.

This clonotype was detected many times. J is TRBJ2-1 and V is TRBV12-3 or TRBV12-4, with 9 bases lining up with TRBD2. Losses at the gene ends were 2 bases for V and 3 bases for J; bases not matched to a gene: 11. This CDR3 has 18 amino acids. CDR3 in DNA: TGTGCCAGCAGTTTAAGTAGCGGGAGAGGAGGGCTCTACAATGAGCAGTTCTTC. Its translation: CASSLSSGRGGLYNEQFF.

Regarding this clonotype: Just one base apart from a much larger clone, this may be a read error. Without the conserved terminal phenylalanine or tryptophan, this CDR3 likely stems from a read error. V gene TRBV6-5 combines with J gene TRBJ2-6; D gene unclear. The CDR3 loop spans 13 amino acids. CDR1 is MNHEY and CDR2 is SVGAGI in the germline V gene. V lost 7 bases and J 2 bases, leaving 6 bases between the germline ends. The CDR3 spells CASNNAGANVLTL. The CDR3 DNA reads as TGTGCCAGCAATAATGCTGGGGCCAACGTCCTGACTCTC.

The rearrangement joins TRBV6-5 to TRBJ1-1; TRBD1 is a possible D gene (5 bases). The CDR3 covers 15 residues. Germline-derived CDR1 and CDR2 are MNHEY and SVGAGI. V lost 0 bases to trimming and J lost 0 bases, with 8 bases between them. CDR3 sequence (DNA): TGTGCCAGCAGTTACTCGCAGGGTATGAACACTGAAGCTTTCTTT. The encoded protein is CASSYSQGMNTEAFF.

The V call is TRBV4-1, the J call TRBJ1-1; TRBD1 aligns across 7 bases. This CDR3 spans 14 amino acids. Germline V gives CDR1 MGHRA, CDR2 YSYEKL. V shed 2 bases, J shed 8 bases, and the junction held 8 bases outside the gene matches. The chain's CDR3 is CASSQITGEFEAFF. CDR3 nucleotide sequence: TGCGCCAGCAGCCAAATAACAGGGGAATTCGAAGCTTTCTTT.

The V and J genes are TRBV3-1 and TRBJ2-3; D not certain. The CDR3 spans 13 residues. The V and J ends lost 1 base and 2 bases respectively, with 4 bases between them. Germline CDR1 reads LGHDT; CDR2 reads YNNKEL (reference sequence). The CDR3 DNA follows: TGTGCCAGCAGCCAAGTAACCACAGATACGCAGTATTTT. Its translation: CASSQVTTDTQYF.